The rows below give T cell receptor beta chains drawn from one sample of a study of cytomegalovirus exposure and HLA in healthy donors. Sequenced by immunoSEQ multiplex PCR; TCRdb stores in-frame clones only, minus some. Of over 45,000 clones in the sample, 81% were seen once. Sequences were obtained from PBMCs. The receptor source for this set is a boy aged 5 to 17 in good health and CMV-seropositive. The CDR3 runs from the conserved cysteine through the conserved F or W. Each record gives: J gene, V gene, clone size, D gene, CDR3 DNA, CDR3 protein. The D gene is left open where the match is weak. Some rows have no size entry. The others give once, few or many, or a class for an expanded clone.

J: TRBJ1-1; V: TRBV9; size: .; D: TRBD1; DNA: TGTGCCAGCAGCGCTTACCAGGGGGACACTGAAGCTTTCTTT; CDR3: CASSAYQGDTEAFF
J: TRBJ1-1; V: TRBV11-2; size: .; D: .; DNA: TGTGCCAGCAGCCACCAGGTGAACACTGAAGCTTTCTTT; CDR3: CASSHQVNTEAFF
J: TRBJ2-1; V: TRBV6-5; size: .; D: .; DNA: TGTGCCAGCAGTTACAGGAGATTCAATGAGCAGTTCTTC; CDR3: CASSYRRFNEQFF
J: TRBJ2-7; V: TRBV13; size: .; D: TRBD2; DNA: TGTGCCAGCAGCCGGGGGGGAGCCTACGAGCAGTACTTC; CDR3: CASSRGGAYEQYF
J: TRBJ2-7; V: TRBV4-1; size: .; D: TRBD1; DNA: TGCGCCAGCAGCCAAGGGACAGGGCCCTCCTACGAGCAGTACTTC; CDR3: CASSQGTGPSYEQYF
J: TRBJ1-2; V: TRBV19; size: .; D: .; DNA: TGTGCCAGTAGTATAGAGGGCCCAACCGTATATGGCTACACCTTC; CDR3: CASSIEGPTVYGYTF
J: TRBJ1-2; V: TRBV5-4; size: .; D: .; DNA: TGTGCCAGCAGCTTGTTTCAGGCCGGTAACTATGGCTACACCTTC; CDR3: CASSLFQAGNYGYTF
J: TRBJ1-5; V: TRBV11-2; size: .; D: .; DNA: TGTGCCAGCAGCTTAGGTCCGGCAGGGGCGGGTCAGCCCCAGCATTTT; CDR3: CASSLGPAGAGQPQHF
J: TRBJ1-4; V: TRBV6-5; size: .; D: .; DNA: TGTGCCAGCCTGGGAGGGGATAGGGATAATGAAAAACTGTTTTTT; CDR3: CASLGGDRDNEKLFF
J: TRBJ2-7; V: TRBV5-1; size: .; D: .; DNA: TGCGCCAGCAGCTTGGATGTGCTGGACTTGGGCTACGAGCAGTACTTC; CDR3: CASSLDVLDLGYEQYF
J: TRBJ2-2; V: TRBV11-3; size: .; D: .; DNA: TGTGCCAGCAGCTTTGGCGGGGATGCCGGGGAGCTGTTTTTT; CDR3: CASSFGGDAGELFF
J: TRBJ1-3; V: TRBV6-1; size: .; D: .; DNA: TGTGCCATACAACAGGGAAACACCATATATTTT; CDR3: CAIQQGNTIYF
J: TRBJ2-6; V: TRBV5-8; size: few; D: .; DNA: TGTGCCAGCAGACGAGACTCTGTCTCTGGGGCCAACGTCCTGACTTTC; CDR3: CASRRDSVSGANVLTF
J: TRBJ2-1; V: TRBV6-1; size: .; D: .; DNA: TGTGCCAGCCTCAGGGCAGGCCGTCTGCAGTTCTTC; CDR3: CASLRAGRLQFF
J: TRBJ2-5; V: TRBV6-1; size: few; D: TRBD2; DNA: TGTGCCAGCAGTGTCATCGGACTAGCGGGGGTTCAGTACTTC; CDR3: CASSVIGLAGVQYF
J: TRBJ1-2; V: TRBV5-1; size: .; D: .; DNA: TGCGCCAGCAGATCAGTCCGGGGTTTATTCCCTGGCTACACCTTC; CDR3: CASRSVRGLFPGYTF
J: TRBJ2-2; V: TRBV5-1; size: .; D: .; DNA: TGCGCCAGCAGCTTGGACAGGGACGGGGAGCTGTTTTTT; CDR3: CASSLDRDGELFF
J: TRBJ1-6; V: TRBV19; size: .; D: .; DNA: TGTGCCAGTAGCGCTTGGGGGGGCGCGAATTCACCCCTCCACTTT; CDR3: CASSAWGGANSPLHF
J: TRBJ2-7; V: TRBV2; size: .; D: .; DNA: TGTGCCACCTCATCGGGTCCCTACGAGCAGTACTTC; CDR3: CATSSGPYEQYF
J: TRBJ2-2; V: TRBV6-5; size: .; D: TRBD1; DNA: TGTGCCAGCAGCGCGACAGGGGGAACCGGGGAGCTGTTTTTT; CDR3: CASSATGGTGELFF
J: TRBJ1-3; V: TRBV6-5; size: .; D: .; DNA: TGTGCCAGCAGTTACTCTCAGTTCTCTGGAAACACCATATATTTT; CDR3: CASSYSQFSGNTIYF
J: TRBJ1-6; V: TRBV5-1; size: .; D: TRBD1; DNA: TGCGCCAGCAGCTCTGAGGGGACAGTCTATAATTCACCCCTCCACTTT; CDR3: CASSSEGTVYNSPLHF
J: TRBJ1-6; V: TRBV5-8; size: .; D: .; DNA: TGTGCCAGCAGCTATCTTAATTCGCCCCTCCACTTT; CDR3: CASSYLNSPLHF
J: TRBJ2-1; V: TRBV7-9; size: .; D: TRBD2; DNA: TGTGCCAGCAGCTCCCCAATTAGCGGGGGGGCGCACAATGAGCAGTTCTTC; CDR3: CASSSPISGGAHNEQFF
J: TRBJ2-7; V: TRBV11-2; size: .; D: .; DNA: TGTGCCAGCAGCTTTTCAGGGGAAACCTACGAGCAGTACTTC; CDR3: CASSFSGETYEQYF
J: TRBJ2-1; V: TRBV4-2; size: .; D: .; DNA: TGTGCCAGCAGCCACCAACAGGGCTTAAGGTTCTTC; CDR3: CASSHQQGLRFF
J: TRBJ1-2; V: TRBV5-6; size: .; D: TRBD1; DNA: TGTGCCAGCAGACCGTGGGGGACAGAAGGGCATGGCTACACCTTC; CDR3: CASRPWGTEGHGYTF
J: TRBJ2-3; V: TRBV9; size: .; D: .; DNA: TGTGCCAGCAGCGTAGTTGGTGGAGGGGATACGCAGTATTTT; CDR3: CASSVVGGGDTQYF
J: TRBJ2-7; V: TRBV11-1; size: .; D: TRBD1; DNA: TGTGCCAGCAGCCGGACAGGCTACGAGCAGTACTTC; CDR3: CASSRTGYEQYF
J: TRBJ2-1; V: TRBV5-1; size: .; D: .; DNA: TGCGCCAGCAGCTCAGATAGGGGCCTCCCTGCTCTTACCTACAATGAGCAGTTCTTC; CDR3: CASSSDRGLPALTYNEQFF
J: TRBJ1-1; V: TRBV27; size: .; D: .; DNA: TGTGCCAGCAGTGTCATCAGGGGTGAAGCTTTCTTT; CDR3: CASSVIRGEAFF
J: TRBJ2-1; V: TRBV28; size: once; D: TRBD1; DNA: TGTGCCAGCAGGACAGGGATCAATGAGCAGTTCTTC; CDR3: CASRTGINEQFF
J: TRBJ1-3; V: TRBV5-6; size: .; D: .; DNA: TGTGCCAGCAGCTTGGGACAGCTCCTAAACACCATATATTTT; CDR3: CASSLGQLLNTIYF
J: TRBJ1-5; V: TRBV19; size: .; D: TRBD1; DNA: TGTGCCAGTAGCGGGGACAGCCCGGGGCCCCAGCATTTT; CDR3: CASSGDSPGPQHF
J: TRBJ2-1; V: TRBV18; size: .; D: TRBD1; DNA: TGTGCCAGCTCACGAGTAACCCGGGACAGGGGATGGTCCTACAATGAGCAGTTCTTC; CDR3: CASSRVTRDRGWSYNEQFF
J: TRBJ1-1; V: TRBV29-1; size: .; D: .; DNA: TGCAGCGTTGATTTGATACGGTTGAGCGGGAACACTGAAGCTTTCTTT; CDR3: CSVDLIRLSGNTEAFF
J: TRBJ2-1; V: TRBV7-6; size: .; D: .; DNA: TGTGCCAGCAGCTTAGATCCCGGGTACTACCAGTTCTTC; CDR3: CASSLDPGYYQFF
J: TRBJ2-3; V: TRBV5-1; size: .; D: .; DNA: TGCGCCAGCAGCTTGGATCAGGGGTCAGATACGCAGTATTTT; CDR3: CASSLDQGSDTQYF
J: TRBJ2-5; V: TRBV4-1; size: .; D: .; DNA: TGCGCCAGCAGCCAAGATACGGGGGAGGAGACCCAGTACTTC; CDR3: CASSQDTGEETQYF
J: TRBJ1-2; V: TRBV7-9; size: .; D: .; DNA: TGTGCCAGCACCCGACGGGGGGACTATCTTAACTATGGCTACACCTTC; CDR3: CASTRRGDYLNYGYTF
J: TRBJ2-3; V: TRBV6-6; size: few; D: TRBD2; DNA: TGTGCCTCCGGACTAGCGGGGTTTTCAGATACGCAGTATTTT; CDR3: CASGLAGFSDTQYF
J: TRBJ1-1; V: TRBV6-6; size: few; D: .; DNA: TGTGCCAGCAGTTACGGGAGGCAGAGTGAAGCTTTCTTT; CDR3: CASSYGRQSEAFF
J: TRBJ1-2; V: TRBV29-1; size: .; D: .; DNA: TGCAGCGTGGAGGGGGGGGCGGACTATGGCTACACCTTC; CDR3: CSVEGGADYGYTF
J: TRBJ1-2; V: TRBV14; size: .; D: .; DNA: TGTGCCAGCAGCCAAGGACAGAGCTATGGCTACACCTTC; CDR3: CASSQGQSYGYTF
J: TRBJ2-7; V: TRBV29-1; size: .; D: TRBD1; DNA: TGCAGCGTTGACGTCGGGCAGGGGGCAGGCGAGCAGTACTTC; CDR3: CSVDVGQGAGEQYF
J: TRBJ1-4; V: TRBV7-9; size: .; D: .; DNA: TGTGCCAGCAGATCGGGGGGCGATGAAAAACTGTTTTTT; CDR3: CASRSGGDEKLFF